This TCR beta chain was documented in a study of beta chain features in type 1 diabetes. Study-level results: For Type 1 diabetes patients, all four CD4+ subsets carried TCRB CDR3s that were moderately but significantly shorter.

Germline V gene lookup returns CDR1 SGDLS and CDR2 YYNGEE. Unmatched junction bases numbered 4, after V lost 0 bases and J lost 10 bases. CDR3 length: 14 residues. With regard to this clone: The antigen is not known.

As every portion of the isolated RNA was reverse transcribed, the sequencing read expressed TCRB transcripts. Using immunoSEQ multiplex PCR, the repertoire was profiled, and TCRdb retains in-frame clones only, with some absent. Among a few hundred thousand clones listed, roughly a tenth were seen once. The sample taken for sequencing was naive CD4+ T cells from blood. The V call is TRBV9, the J call TRBJ1-6; 7 bases map to TRBD1. This clonotype originated in a man under 40 with type 1 diabetes. The CDR3 DNA reads as TGTGCCAGCAGCGTAGGAGGGACAGTATCACCCCTCCACTTT. Protein sequence: CASSVGGTVSPLHF. Full variable domain (remainder filled in from reference TRBV9 and TRBJ1-6): DSGVTQTPKHLITATGQRVTLRCSPRSGDLSVYWYQQSLDQGLQFLIQYYNGEERAKGNILERFSAQQFPDLHSELNLSSLELGDSALYFCASSVGGTVSPLHFGNGTRLTVT.